The 6 T cell receptor beta chains below all came from one sample that was sequenced in a study of shared clonotypes between healthy human individuals. Assay used: immunoSEQ multiplex PCR; TCRdb lists only in-frame clones, some missing. The profile covers some 510,000 clones, with 79% appearing a single time and 10% to 15% taken by the ten largest. Sequenced input: PBMCs. These receptors originate from a woman between 40 and 50 years old in good health. Some clones in this sample may be carry-over from other donors' samples.

In DNA form, the CDR3 reads TGTGCCAGCAGGACGACAGGGATGAGCAATCAGCCCCAGCATTTT. This codes for CASRTTGMSNQPQHF. J is TRBJ1-5 and V is TRBV6-5, with TRBD1 matching 7 bases. The CDR3 extends over 15 amino acids. Germline V gene lookup returns CDR1 MNHEY and CDR2 SVGAGI. V was pared by 6 bases and J by 1 base, with 6 bases of the junction left unmatched.

This clone occurred many times. This chain joins TRBV11-3 and TRBJ2-1, with 7 nucleotides matching TRBD2. CDR3 length equals 17 residues. J was trimmed by 3 bases and V by 1 base; bases with no gene match: 9. Looked up from germline, CDR1 is SGHNT and CDR2 is YENEEA. The CDR3 nucleotides read TGTGCCAGCAGCTTAGTTGGTTGGGCTAGCGGCTACAATGAGCAGTTCTTC. This encodes CASSLVGWASGYNEQFF. Combining the CDR3 with reference TRBV11-3 and TRBJ2-1 gives the whole variable domain EAGVVQSPRYKIIEKKQPVAFWCNPISGHNTLYWYLQNLGQGPELLIRYENEEAVDDSQLPKDRFSAERLKGVDSTLKIQPAELGDSAVYLCASSLVGWASGYNEQFFGPGTRLTVL.

V usage is TRBV4-3 and J usage is TRBJ1-1; 7 positions agree with TRBD1. CDR1 and CDR2 (germline): LGHNA, YSLEER. The V gene end was trimmed by 1 base and the J gene end by 5 bases; junction bases not matched to a gene: 4. The CDR3 spans 14 residues. In nucleotides, the CDR3 is TGCGCCAGCAGCCAAGGGCAGGGGGGAACTGAAGCTTTCTTT. Encoded protein: CASSQGQGGTEAFF.

The chain carries TRBV11-2 and TRBJ2-2; the D is unclear. The CDR3 has 18 residues. The germline gives CDR1 SGHAT, CDR2 FQNNGV. Trimming took off 4 bases at V and 2 bases at J, with 20 bases between the two ends. The CDR3 here is CASSSIYAGTPNTGELFF. DNA for the CDR3: TGTGCCAGCAGCTCTATTTATGCAGGTACCCCAAACACCGGGGAGCTGTTTTTT.

As for this clone: At the DNA level, this CDR3 is encoded by other sequences in the same sample as well. This sequence joins TRBV19 and TRBJ2-7, with D unclear. Trimming took 3 bases from V and 2 from J, leaving 8 bases between them. The length of the CDR3 is 13 residues. Germline CDR1 reads LNHDA; CDR2 reads SQIVND (reference sequence). In DNA form, the CDR3 reads TGTGCCAGTAGTATGCGGAGAGCCTACGAGCAGTACTTC. Translation: CASSMRRAYEQYF.

The V call is TRBV4-3, the J call TRBJ1-2; D remains ambiguous. V lost 6 bases and J lost 0, with 11 bases in between. This CDR3 has 14 residues. Germline-derived CDR1 and CDR2 are LGHNA and YSLEER. The CDR3 protein is CASSQVQANYGYTF. In DNA form, the CDR3 reads TGCGCCAGCAGTCAGGTTCAAGCTAACTATGGCTACACCTTC.